This TCR beta chain was documented in a study of blood T cell repertoires in COVID-19 (dated by TCRdb to 2020 to 2021). About the study as a whole: Samples covering the acute and convalescent phases of COVID-19 were provided by collaborators in the United States, Italy and Spain. Sample metadata almost always included a de-identified subject ID, COVID-19 status, age in years and sex. Where HLA class I and class II types were available, the types were taken from metadata supplied by the sample provider, not from assay-based typing. Subjects who had been exposed to COVID-19, were actively infected with it, or had recovered from it provided the deeply sampled blood TCRbeta repertoires that made up the dataset. The material from the prospective study consisted of cDNA or gDNA derived from T cells, B-cell-depleted T cells, or PBMCs. The repertoires were released in a freely available public database meant as a resource for research on the immune response to SARS-CoV-2. Samples were obtained from the ongoing ImmuneRACE study (first 160 participants) and from some 1,300 subjects provided by 6 global collaborators.

On this clone itself: What antigen it recognizes has not been identified. No quality values exist for individual bases; no much larger clone is one base distant.

The paper's findings and limits, for the study overall: Clinical and demographic metadata were provided uncurated, with the amount varying by source and participant.

Enrolling through a virtual design, the prospective study's participants ranged in age from roughly 18 to 90 years and lived across roughly 24 United States geographic areas. Cohort assignment in the prospective study relied on participant-reported clinical history from a screening survey and a study questionnaire. Recovered participants in ImmuneRACE Cohort 3 were defined by two consecutive negative NP/OP PCR tests, clearance by a healthcare professional, or resolution of symptoms. In the prospective study, mobile phlebotomists collected whole blood, serum and a nasopharyngeal or oropharyngeal swab from each participant. Over a roughly 2-month period, participants in the prospective study had the option of providing additional blood draws and questionnaires. Before DNA extraction, blood samples from the prospective study were shipped at room temperature or frozen. TCRbeta CDR3 regions were amplified from genomic DNA using the immunoSEQ Assay, a bias-controlled multiplex PCR. Turning to the authors' computational methods: Nucleated cell counts per sample were estimated from amplification of reference gene primers within the assay. To quantify the absolute abundance of each unique TCRbeta CDR3 rearrangement, sequence reads were collapsed and filtered. For each sample, productive Simpson clonality was calculated by taking the square root of Simpson's diversity index across productive rearrangements. TCRdb holds this immuneACCESS table with in-frame rearrangements only. Some clones are missing; in checked studies, unresolved V genes explain under half, and the rest has no known cause. V and J calls and clone size come straight from that table; D and trimming were deduced from the DNA. This sample has more than 450,000 clones in its table, and roughly nine tenths of those were observed once. Clones ranked in the top ten supply 0.7% of the sample.

This receptor was identified in a woman younger than 30 who had recovered from COVID-19. Sequenced: PBMCs or T cells enriched from blood (not recorded which).

The DNA sequence reads TGTGCCAGCAGTCGGACAGGCCTCGAAACCTATGGCTACACCTTC. This encodes CASSRTGLETYGYTF. This chain is built from TRBV6-1 and TRBJ1-2; 7 middle bases align to TRBD1. CDR1 and CDR2, looked up from the germline V gene, are MNHNS and SASEGT. Trimming removed 5 bases from V and 4 bases from J; the gene matches leave 10 bases unexplained. From its cysteine to its phenylalanine, the CDR3 spans 15 amino acids. Only the CDR3 DNA stays, 45 bases, in frame from base 1.